This section outlines one T cell receptor (beta chain) sequence together with its context. Its recognized antigen is unknown. No much larger clonotype is one base removed from it; base qualities were not supplied. This specimen belongs to a study of lymphopenia after photon versus proton radiotherapy (dated by TCRdb to between 2018 and 2021). About the investigation overall: In patients with gastrointestinal tumors who developed high-grade lymphopenia, the study compared the immunological effects of photon radiation therapy with those of proton radiation therapy. The study was designed to characterize how the impact on the immune system differs between the two radiation modalities. The 15 to 25 patients in the cohort had gastrointestinal tumors, were treated with either photon or proton therapy, and subsequently developed lymphopenia. Points the paper makes about the study in general: The survival association was assessed only in patients who died, and better survival with proton therapy was presented by the authors as a possibility rather than a demonstrated result. Proton-treated patients stayed relatively stable during treatment, while photon-treated patients lost naive T cells and TCR diversity and gained effector/memory populations. Across the cohort, an inverse correlation was found between a larger post-nadir drop in TCR diversity and overall survival time among patients who died. Once the lymphocyte count had reached its nadir, the repertoires of photon-treated patients showed oligoclonal expansion, particularly of CD8+ Temra cells, and this expansion drove the decline in diversity.

The library was built by means of the immunoSEQ multiplex PCR assay. Deep sequencing of rearranged TCR beta loci, alongside multiparametric flow cytometry, was used to profile T cell repertoires. This is the immuneACCESS table as TCRdb keeps it, with only in-frame sequences that have V and J called. A part of the clones is gone; compared with another copy, unresolved V genes explain less than half, and the rest is unexplained. Here the sample has some 170,000 clones; 80% to 90% occur a single time. Of the sample, less than 6% falls within the top ten clones. The germline V gene (reference sequence) sets CDR1 to DFQATT and CDR2 to SNEGSKA. V loses 5 bases of germline sequence and J loses 2 bases, and the interval between the two ends is 5 bases. From cysteine to phenylalanine, the CDR3 is 11 amino acids long. The DNA shown is the 33-base CDR3, in frame from base 1.

The sample was peripheral blood, taken from a patient treated with photon-based radiotherapy. This receptor was taken from a man aged 50 to 60 with gastric cancer. The chain employs TRBV20-1 and TRBJ2-3; no D gene is confidently identified. The CDR3 has the sequence CSAETTDTQYF. The base sequence is TGCAGTGCTGAGACCACAGATACGCAGTATTTT.